The 29 T cell receptor beta chains below were found in one sample sequenced in a study of CXCR3-negative and CXCR3-positive naive CD8 T cells. With UMI labels, 5' RACE was used to prepare the TRB cDNA libraries. TCRdb reprocessed the 5' RACE reads, keeping one entry per CDR3 protein, no DNA. Across 65,000 to 75,000 distinct CDR3 sequences, the top ten clones capture approximately 1.5% of the sample. The sequenced sample was naive CXCR3- CD8+ T cells from blood. The subset: CD45RO-CCR7+CD27+CD95- naive CD8+ T cells lacking CXCR3 (TNR3-). The receptors were sampled from a human donor in good health. Some clones in this sample may be carry-over from other donors' samples.

This clonotype counts as medium-sized by frequency. The chain couples TRBV7-6 to TRBJ2-5; the D gene TCRdb calls, TRBD1, cannot be checked with no DNA. The CDR3 has 14 residues. CDR1 is SGHVS and CDR2 is FNYEAQ in the germline V gene. CDR3 residues: CASSPWTGRETQYF. Complete variable domain (other parts from reference TRBV7-6 and TRBJ2-5): GAGVSQSPRYKVTKRGQDVALRCDPISGHVSLYWYRQALGQGPEFLTYFNYEAQQDKSGLPNDRFSAERPEGSISTLTIQRTEQRDSAMYRCASSPWTGRETQYFGPGTRLLVL.

The chain joins TRBV5-1 to TRBJ2-7; TCRdb calls TRBD1, which cannot be checked without DNA. Per germline, CDR1 SGHRS and CDR2 YFSETQ. The CDR3 covers 14 residues. CDR3: CASSTGDGFYEQYF.

V gene TRBV5-1 combines with J gene TRBJ2-7; TCRdb lists TRBD1, though no DNA is available to test this call. CDR1 is SGHRS, CDR2 YFSETQ, per germline. The CDR3 spans 13 residues. The CDR3 loop reads CASSQAPYYEQYF.

This chain links TRBV7-3 with TRBJ1-1. This CDR3 contains 13 residues. Germline assignment: CDR1 SGHTA and CDR2 FQGTGA. The CDR3 is CASSQDINTEAFF.

The V and J genes are TRBV4-1 and TRBJ2-2; TCRdb outputs TRBD1, but without DNA this stays unchecked. The CDR3 loop spans 14 amino acids. CDR1 and CDR2 (germline): MGHRA, YSYEKL. The chain's CDR3 is CASSQDTGGGELFF.

V and J are TRBV23-1 and TRBJ1-5; checking the TCRdb D call of TRBD1 is not possible without DNA. TRBV23-1 is an ORF for which the function is uncertain. The CDR3 has 19 amino acids. The CDR3 protein is CASILEEDRGKNSNQPQHF.

This chain connects TRBV6-2 or TRBV6-3 to TRBJ1-1. The CDR3 runs to 14 residues. Per the germline V gene, CDR1 is MNHEY and CDR2 is SVGEGT. The CDR3 spells CASSYPTGNTEAFF.

The genes are TRBV4-1 and TRBJ2-1. CDR3 size: 12 residues. Germline V lookup: CDR1 MGHRA, CDR2 YSYEKL. The CDR3 protein is CASSIGVNEQFF.

The rearrangement joins TRBV11-3 to TRBJ2-5; TCRdb returns TRBD2, unconfirmable since there is no DNA. Germline loops: CDR1 SGHNT, CDR2 YENEEA. CDR3 size: 13 residues. The CDR3 sequence is CASSSGGVETQYF.

J is TRBJ1-1 and V is TRBV27; TCRdb outputs TRBD1, but without DNA this stays unchecked. Germline CDR1 reads MNHEY; CDR2 reads SMNVEV (reference sequence). This CDR3 has 12 residues. This chain's CDR3 is CASSFPGGEAFF.

This chain joins TRBV5-5 and TRBJ2-5; TCRdb proposes TRBD1, but this gene call is untestable without DNA. This CDR3 has 16 residues. Germline values: CDR1 SGHKS, CDR2 YYEKEE (reference sequence). The chain's CDR3 is CASSHRLHGAGETQYF. The complete variable domain, with remaining parts taken from reference TRBV5-5 and TRBJ2-5, reads DAGVTQSPTHLIKTRGQQVTLRCSPISGHKSVSWYQQVLGQGPQFIFQYYEKEERGRGNFPDRFSARQFPNYSSELNVNALLLGDSALYLCASSHRLHGAGETQYFGPGTRLLVL.

CDR3 in amino acids: CSAGTSGSVGTDTQYF. This rearrangement joins TRBV20-1 to TRBJ2-3; lacking DNA, the TRBD2 call made by TCRdb goes unchecked. This CDR3 has 16 amino acids. CDR1 is DFQATT, CDR2 SNEGSKA, per germline (reference sequence).

The V and J genes are TRBV7-9 and TRBJ1-1; TCRdb indicates TRBD1, and absent DNA this call remains unverified. The germline CDR1 and CDR2 sequences are SEHNR and FQNEAQ (reference sequence). The CDR3 extends over 15 amino acids. The CDR3: CASSTTGTGNTEAFF.

The rearrangement links TRBV12-3 or TRBV12-4 to TRBJ1-3; no DNA is available, so the TRBD1 call from TCRdb remains unchecked. CDR3 size: 13 residues. CDR3 in amino acids: CASDRESGNTIYF.

This chain links TRBV13 with TRBJ1-1; TCRdb's assignment of TRBD1 cannot be checked, as there is no DNA. The germline V gene has CDR1 PRHDT and CDR2 FYEKMQ (reference sequence). The CDR3 contains 14 residues. The CDR3 loop is CASSTRTVHLEAFF.

The chain recombines TRBV29-1 with TRBJ1-4. Germline V lookup: CDR1 SQVTM, CDR2 ANQGSEA. The CDR3 sequence is 12 residues long. The chain's CDR3 is CSVVGEDEKLFF.

This chain links TRBV29-1 with TRBJ1-4; the TRBD1 assignment by TCRdb is unverifiable without DNA. The CDR3 length is 14 residues. Per the germline V gene, CDR1 is SQVTM and CDR2 is ANQGSEA. This chain's CDR3 is CSVEFAGAGEKLFF.

J is TRBJ1-2 and V is TRBV7-9. The CDR3 is 12 amino acids. The V gene's germline CDR1 is SEHNR and CDR2 FQNEAQ (reference sequence). CDR3 amino acids: CASSSTISDYTF.

This sequence joins TRBV29-1 and TRBJ2-1; TCRdb's D call of TRBD1 is untestable without DNA. This CDR3 has 15 amino acids. Germline V gives CDR1 SQVTM, CDR2 ANQGSEA. This chain's CDR3 is CSVEPGGISYDEQFF.

This chain links TRBV12-1 with TRBJ2-1; checking the TCRdb D call of TRBD1 is not possible without DNA. TRBV12-1 counts as a pseudogene. The CDR3 loop spans 15 amino acids. CDR3 sequence: CASSNFGTGVDEQFF.

CDR3 in amino acids: CASSFQAAPSGDEQFF. V gene TRBV12-3 or TRBV12-4 combines with J gene TRBJ2-1; TCRdb's D call, TRBD1, is unchecked because there is no DNA. CDR3 size: 16 residues.

V usage is TRBV10-3 and J usage is TRBJ2-7. This CDR3 spans 14 amino acids. Germline CDR1 reads ENHRY; CDR2 reads SYGVKD. CDR3: CAISAPGTSYEQYF.

The chain combines TRBV28 with TRBJ1-1. Per the germline V gene, CDR1 is MDHEN and CDR2 is SYDVKM. This CDR3 is 15 amino acids long. CDR3: CASGPRQSWNTEAFF.

J is TRBJ1-2 and V is TRBV7-9; the D call of TRBD1 rests on TCRdb alone, since no DNA is present to check it. Germline V lookup: CDR1 SEHNR, CDR2 FQNEAQ (reference sequence). The CDR3 covers 13 residues. The CDR3 sequence: CASSFGINYGYTF.

The chain combines TRBV11-2 with TRBJ2-7; TCRdb reports TRBD2, a call that lacks DNA to check it against. The germline V gene encodes CDR1 SGHAT and CDR2 FQNNGV. The CDR3 runs 13 residues. The CDR3 here is CASSPGPAYEQYF. Full variable domain (remainder filled in from reference TRBV11-2 and TRBJ2-7): EAGVAQSPRYKIIEKRQSVAFWCNPISGHATLYWYQQILGQGPKLLIQFQNNGVVDDSQLPKDRFSAERLKGVDSTLKIQPAKLEDSAVYLCASSPGPAYEQYFGPGTRLTVT.

The CDR3 sequence: CSVIGRQGVESEQYF. V and J are TRBV29-1 and TRBJ2-7; lacking DNA, the TRBD1 call made by TCRdb goes unchecked. The CDR3 contains 15 residues. Germline V gene sequence: CDR1 SQVTM, CDR2 ANQGSEA.

This clonotype is called medium-sized based on its frequency. This sequence joins TRBV10-3 and TRBJ2-7. The germline V gene has CDR1 ENHRY and CDR2 SYGVKD. The CDR3 totals 15 residues. The CDR3 reads CAISDPETQSVEQYF.

The chain is built from TRBV7-9 and TRBJ1-1. Germline loops: CDR1 SEHNR, CDR2 FQNEAQ (reference sequence). The CDR3 sequence is 12 residues long. CDR3 amino acids: CASSLGGIEAFF.

The V and J genes are TRBV9 and TRBJ1-1; TCRdb outputs TRBD1, but without DNA this stays unchecked. Germline V gives CDR1 SGDLS, CDR2 YYNGEE. CDR3 length equals 15 residues. The CDR3 region is CASSSGVSKNTEAFF.